This T cell receptor (beta chain) was captured in a study of shared clonotypes between healthy human individuals. Germline V gene sequence: CDR1 SGHDT, CDR2 YYEEEE. V lost 1 base and J lost 0, with 9 bases in between. CDR3 size: 15 residues. Method: immunoSEQ multiplex PCR; TCRdb's copy keeps in-frame clones and lacks some. The data show approximately 2.1 million clones, 80% to 95% seen once. The study, taken as a whole, reports: The study sampled only blood, and tissue repertoires likely differ. The sharing of 5% to 6.5% of naive CD4 clonotypes was seen across several donors. Non-shared clonotypes displayed generation probabilities falling below those of clonotypes present in all four donors.

A note on this clone: Its matching antigen is unknown.

CD4+ cells yielded CD45RA+ naive and CD45RA-negative memory subsets. J is TRBJ2-3 and V is TRBV5-6; tentatively, D is TRBD1 (6 bases). The sequenced sample was naive CD4+ T cells from PBMCs. Subset noted: CD45RA+ positively selected. This sequence was found in a man in his late teens or twenties in good health. Some clones in this sample may be carry-over from other donors' samples. The CDR3 DNA reads as TGTGCCAGCAGCTTGTTGGGGGCTAGCACAGATACGCAGTATTTT. It codes for CASSLLGASTDTQYF.